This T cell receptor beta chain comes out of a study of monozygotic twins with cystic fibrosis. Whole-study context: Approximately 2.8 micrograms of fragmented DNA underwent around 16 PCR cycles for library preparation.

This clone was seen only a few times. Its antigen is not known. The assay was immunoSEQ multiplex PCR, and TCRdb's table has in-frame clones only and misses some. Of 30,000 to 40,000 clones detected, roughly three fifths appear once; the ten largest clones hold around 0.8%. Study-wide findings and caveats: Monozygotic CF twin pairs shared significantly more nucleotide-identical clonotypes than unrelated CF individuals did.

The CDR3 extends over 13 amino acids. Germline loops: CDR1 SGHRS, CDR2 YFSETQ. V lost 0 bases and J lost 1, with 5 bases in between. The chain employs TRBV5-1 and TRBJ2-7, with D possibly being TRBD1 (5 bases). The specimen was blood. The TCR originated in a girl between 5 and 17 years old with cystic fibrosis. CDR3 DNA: TGCGCCAGCAGCTTGGGACAGTCCTACGAGCAGTACTTC. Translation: CASSLGQSYEQYF. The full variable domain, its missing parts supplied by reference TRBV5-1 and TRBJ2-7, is KAGVTQTPRYLIKTRGQQVTLSCSPISGHRSVSWYQQTPGQGLQFLFEYFSETQRNKGNFPGRFSGRQFSNSRSEMNVSTLELGDSALYLCASSLGQSYEQYFGPGTRLTVT.